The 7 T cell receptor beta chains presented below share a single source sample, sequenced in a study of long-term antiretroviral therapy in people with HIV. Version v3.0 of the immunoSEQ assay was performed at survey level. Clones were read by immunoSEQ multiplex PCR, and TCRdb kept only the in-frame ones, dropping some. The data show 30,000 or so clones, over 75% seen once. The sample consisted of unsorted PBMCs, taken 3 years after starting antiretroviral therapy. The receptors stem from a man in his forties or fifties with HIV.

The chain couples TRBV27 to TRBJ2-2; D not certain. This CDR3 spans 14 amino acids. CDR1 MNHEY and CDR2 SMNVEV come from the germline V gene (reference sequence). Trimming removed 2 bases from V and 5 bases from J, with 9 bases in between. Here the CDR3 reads CASSLNGETGELFF. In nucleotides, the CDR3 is TGTGCCAGCAGTTTAAATGGCGAGACCGGGGAGCTGTTTTTT.

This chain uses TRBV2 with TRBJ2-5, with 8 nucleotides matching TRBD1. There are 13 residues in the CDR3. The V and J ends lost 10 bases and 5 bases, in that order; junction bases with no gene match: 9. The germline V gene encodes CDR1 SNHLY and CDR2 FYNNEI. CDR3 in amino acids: CAINRGLEETQYF. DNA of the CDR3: TGTGCCATTAACAGGGGGTTAGAGGAGACCCAGTACTTC.

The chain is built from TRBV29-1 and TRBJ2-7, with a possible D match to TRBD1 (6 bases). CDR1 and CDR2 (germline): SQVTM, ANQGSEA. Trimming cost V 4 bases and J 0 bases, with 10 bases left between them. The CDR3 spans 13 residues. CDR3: CSVGGLLSYEQYF. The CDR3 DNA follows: TGCAGCGTTGGGGGGCTCCTCTCCTACGAGCAGTACTTC.

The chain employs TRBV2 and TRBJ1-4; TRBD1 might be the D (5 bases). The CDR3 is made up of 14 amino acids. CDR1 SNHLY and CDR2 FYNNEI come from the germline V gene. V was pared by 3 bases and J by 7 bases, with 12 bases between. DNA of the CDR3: TGTGCCAGCAGTGACGCCGGGACGGCTGAAAAACTGTTTTTT. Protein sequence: CASSDAGTAEKLFF.

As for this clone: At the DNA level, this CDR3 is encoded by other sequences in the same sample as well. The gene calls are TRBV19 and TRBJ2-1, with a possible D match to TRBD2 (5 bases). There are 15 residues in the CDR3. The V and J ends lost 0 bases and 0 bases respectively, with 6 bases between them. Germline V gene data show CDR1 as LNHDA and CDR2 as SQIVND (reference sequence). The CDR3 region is CASSIEGSSYNEQFF. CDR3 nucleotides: TGTGCCAGTAGTATAGAGGGGAGCTCCTACAATGAGCAGTTCTTC.

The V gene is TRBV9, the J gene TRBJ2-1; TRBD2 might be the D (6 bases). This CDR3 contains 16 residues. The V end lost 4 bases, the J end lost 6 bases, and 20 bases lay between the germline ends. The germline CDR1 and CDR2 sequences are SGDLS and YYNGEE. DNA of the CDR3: TGTGCCAGCAGCCTACACAGCGGGCCTTCGGGCAATGAGCAGTTCTTC. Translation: CASSLHSGPSGNEQFF.

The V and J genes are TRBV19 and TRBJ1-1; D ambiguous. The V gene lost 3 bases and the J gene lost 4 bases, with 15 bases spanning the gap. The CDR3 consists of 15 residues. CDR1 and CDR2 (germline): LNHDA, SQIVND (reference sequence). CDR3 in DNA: TGTGCCAGTAGTATGACGACCTTCGTCGGCACTGAAGCTTTCTTT. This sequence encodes CASSMTTFVGTEAFF.